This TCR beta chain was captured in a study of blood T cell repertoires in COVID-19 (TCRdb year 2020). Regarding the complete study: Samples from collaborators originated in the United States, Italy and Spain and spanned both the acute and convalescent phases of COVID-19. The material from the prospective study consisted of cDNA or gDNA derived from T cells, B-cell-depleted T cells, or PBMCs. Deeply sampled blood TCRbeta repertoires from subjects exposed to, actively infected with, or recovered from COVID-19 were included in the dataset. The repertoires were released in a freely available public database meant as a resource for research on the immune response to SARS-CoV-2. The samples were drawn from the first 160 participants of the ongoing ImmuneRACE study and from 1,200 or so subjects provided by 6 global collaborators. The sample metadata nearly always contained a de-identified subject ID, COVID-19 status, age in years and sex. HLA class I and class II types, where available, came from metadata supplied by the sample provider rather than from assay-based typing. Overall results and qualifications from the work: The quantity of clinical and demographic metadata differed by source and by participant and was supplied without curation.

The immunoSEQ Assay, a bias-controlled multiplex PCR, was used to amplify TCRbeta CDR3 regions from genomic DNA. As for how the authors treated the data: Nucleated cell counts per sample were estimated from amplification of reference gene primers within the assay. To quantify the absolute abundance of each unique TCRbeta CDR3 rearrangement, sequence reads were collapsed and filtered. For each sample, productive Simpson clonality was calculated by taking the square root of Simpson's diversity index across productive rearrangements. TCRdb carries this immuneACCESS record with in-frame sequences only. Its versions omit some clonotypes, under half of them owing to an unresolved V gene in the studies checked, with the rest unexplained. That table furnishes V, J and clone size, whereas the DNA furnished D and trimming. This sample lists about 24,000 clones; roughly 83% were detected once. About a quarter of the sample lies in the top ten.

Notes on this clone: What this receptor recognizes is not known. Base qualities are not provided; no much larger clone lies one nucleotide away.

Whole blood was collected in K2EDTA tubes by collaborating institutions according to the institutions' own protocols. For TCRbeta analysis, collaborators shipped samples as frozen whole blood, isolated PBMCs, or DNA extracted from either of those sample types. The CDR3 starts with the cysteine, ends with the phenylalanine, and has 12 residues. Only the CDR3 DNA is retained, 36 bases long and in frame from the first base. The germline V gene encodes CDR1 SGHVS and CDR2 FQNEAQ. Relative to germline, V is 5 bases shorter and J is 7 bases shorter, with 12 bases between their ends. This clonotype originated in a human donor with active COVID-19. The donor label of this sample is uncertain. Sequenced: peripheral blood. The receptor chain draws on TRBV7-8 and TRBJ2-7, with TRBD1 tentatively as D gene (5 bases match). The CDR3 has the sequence CASSTIQGEQYF. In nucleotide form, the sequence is TGTGCCAGCAGCACTATCCAGGGAGAGCAGTACTTC.